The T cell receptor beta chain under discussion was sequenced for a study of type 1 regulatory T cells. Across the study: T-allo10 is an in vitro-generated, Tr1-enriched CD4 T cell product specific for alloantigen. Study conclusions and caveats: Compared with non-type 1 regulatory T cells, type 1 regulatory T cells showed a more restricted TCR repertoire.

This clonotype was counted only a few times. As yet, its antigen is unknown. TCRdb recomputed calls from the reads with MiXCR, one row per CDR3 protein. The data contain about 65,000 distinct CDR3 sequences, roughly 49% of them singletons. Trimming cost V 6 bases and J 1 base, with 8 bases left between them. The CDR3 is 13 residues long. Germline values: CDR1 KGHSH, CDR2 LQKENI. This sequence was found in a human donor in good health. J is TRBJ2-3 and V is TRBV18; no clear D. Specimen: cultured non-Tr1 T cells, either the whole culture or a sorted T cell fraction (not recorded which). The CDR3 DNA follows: TGTGCCAGCTCCGTTCCGGGCACAGATACGCAGTATTTT. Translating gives CASSVPGTDTQYF.